Listed here is a single T cell receptor (beta chain). These data originate in a study of blood T cell repertoires in COVID-19. The overall study: In each case, the material was cDNA or gDNA derived from T cells, B-cell-depleted T cells, or PBMCs.

V was shortened by 8 bases and J by 3 bases, with 16 bases between the two germline ends. CDR1 and CDR2 (germline): KGHSH, LQKENI. The CDR3 has 15 amino acids. Profiled with immunoSEQ multiplex PCR; TCRdb holds only in-frame clones, not every one. Among a few hundred thousand clones listed, 89% were seen once. The clonotype comes from a man aged 35 to 55 with acute or convalescent COVID-19. The chain links TRBV18 to TRBJ2-2; tentative D call: TRBD1 (5 bases). The sequencing input was peripheral blood. CDR3 residues: CASTLQGKDTGELFF. The CDR3 nucleotides read TGTGCCAGCACCCTGCAGGGAAAGGACACCGGGGAGCTGTTTTTT.